Reported below is one T cell receptor (beta chain). The target antigen is unknown. The source of the sample is a study of a mutant IDH1 vaccine in newly diagnosed glioma. This CDR3 comprises 16 residues. Germline values: CDR1 MNHEY, CDR2 SMNVEV (reference sequence). Germline trimming cut 5 bases from V and 1 base from J; bases unmatched to any gene: 10. Sample time point: week 35, safety follow-up. In every dose of vaccine, 300 ug of mutant IDH1 20-mer peptide was given alongside topical imiquimod. Sequencing used immunoSEQ multiplex PCR; TCRdb keeps in-frame clones, though not all of them. The sample shows 35,000 to 55,000 clones, 80% to 85% of them seen only once.

The chain recombines TRBV27 with TRBJ1-2, with 7 nucleotides matching TRBD1. This sequence originates from a woman in her thirties or forties with glioma. Some clones in this sample may be carry-over from other donors' samples. The sequenced sample was PBMCs, obtained from a glioma patient whose treatment included an IDH1 peptide vaccine. The CDR3 reads CASSPQGYGGNYGYTF. The CDR3 DNA sequence: TGTGCCAGCAGTCCACAGGGGTACGGAGGTAACTATGGCTACACCTTC.